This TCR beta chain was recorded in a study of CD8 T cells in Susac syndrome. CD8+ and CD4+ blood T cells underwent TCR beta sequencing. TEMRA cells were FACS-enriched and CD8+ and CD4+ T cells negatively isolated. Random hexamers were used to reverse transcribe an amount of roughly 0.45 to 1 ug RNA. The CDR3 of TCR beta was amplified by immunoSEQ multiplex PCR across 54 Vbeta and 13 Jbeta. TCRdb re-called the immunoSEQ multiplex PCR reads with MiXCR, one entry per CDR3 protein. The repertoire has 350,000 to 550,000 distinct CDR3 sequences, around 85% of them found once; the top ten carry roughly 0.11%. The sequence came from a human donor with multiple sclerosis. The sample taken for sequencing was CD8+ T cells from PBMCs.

The CDR3 sequence is CASSPTGYGYNEQFF. In DNA, the CDR3 is TGTGCCAGCAGTCCAACAGGGTATGGATACAATGAGCAGTTCTTC. This chain joins TRBV27 and TRBJ2-1; TRBD1 is a possible D gene (6 bases). V was shortened by 5 bases and J by 4 bases, with 15 bases between the two germline ends. CDR3 length: 15 residues. The germline CDR1 and CDR2 sequences are MNHEY and SMNVEV (reference sequence).